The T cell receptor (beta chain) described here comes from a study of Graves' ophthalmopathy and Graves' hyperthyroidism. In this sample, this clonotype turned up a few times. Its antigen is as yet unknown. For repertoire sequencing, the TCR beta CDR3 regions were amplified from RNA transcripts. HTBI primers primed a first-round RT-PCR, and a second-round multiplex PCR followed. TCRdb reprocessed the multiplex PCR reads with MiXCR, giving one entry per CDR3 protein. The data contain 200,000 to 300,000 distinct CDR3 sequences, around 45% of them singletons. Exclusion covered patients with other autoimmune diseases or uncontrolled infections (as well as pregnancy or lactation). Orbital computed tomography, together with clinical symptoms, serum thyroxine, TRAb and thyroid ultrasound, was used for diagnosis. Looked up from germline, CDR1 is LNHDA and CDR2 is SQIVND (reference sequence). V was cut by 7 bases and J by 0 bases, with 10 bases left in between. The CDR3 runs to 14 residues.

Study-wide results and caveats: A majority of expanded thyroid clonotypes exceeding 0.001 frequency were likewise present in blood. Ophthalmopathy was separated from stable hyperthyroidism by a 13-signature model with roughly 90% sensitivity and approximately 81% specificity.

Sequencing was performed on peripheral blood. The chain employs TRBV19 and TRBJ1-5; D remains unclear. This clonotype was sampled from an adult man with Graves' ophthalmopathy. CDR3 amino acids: CASNEANSNQPQHF. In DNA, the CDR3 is TGTGCCAGTAACGAGGCGAATAGCAATCAGCCCCAGCATTTT.